The source of this T cell receptor (beta chain) is a study of CD8 T cells in ankylosing spondylitis. V lost 5 bases, J lost 2 bases, and 10 bases lay in between. Per germline, CDR1 WNHNN and CDR2 SYGVQD (reference sequence). CDR3 size: 14 residues. MiXCR, applied by TCRdb to the 5' RACE reads, yields one record per CDR3 protein. The sample includes about 160,000 distinct CDR3 sequences, approximately 10% of them seen just once. The TCR originated in a female donor with ankylosing spondylitis or in good health (not recorded which). V gene TRBV10-1 combines with J gene TRBJ1-3; no clear D gene. Specimen: blood, either unsorted or a sorted T cell fraction (not recorded which). CDR3 coding DNA: TGCGCCAGCAGTCCGACTCGTACTGGAAACACCATATATTTT. Translating it yields CASSPTRTGNTIYF.